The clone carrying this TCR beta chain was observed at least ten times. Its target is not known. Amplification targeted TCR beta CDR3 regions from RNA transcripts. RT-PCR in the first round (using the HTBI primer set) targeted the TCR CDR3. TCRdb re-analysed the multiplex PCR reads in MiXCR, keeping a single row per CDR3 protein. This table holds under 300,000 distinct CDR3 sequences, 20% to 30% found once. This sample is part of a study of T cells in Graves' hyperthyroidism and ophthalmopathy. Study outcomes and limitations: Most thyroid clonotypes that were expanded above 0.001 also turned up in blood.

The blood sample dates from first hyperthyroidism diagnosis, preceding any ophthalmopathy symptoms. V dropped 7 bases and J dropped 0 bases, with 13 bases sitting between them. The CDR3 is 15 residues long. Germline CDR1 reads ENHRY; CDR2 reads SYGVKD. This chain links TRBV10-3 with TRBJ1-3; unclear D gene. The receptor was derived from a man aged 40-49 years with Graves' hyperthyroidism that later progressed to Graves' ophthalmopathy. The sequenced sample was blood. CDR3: CAIIGYKLSGNTIYF. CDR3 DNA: TGTGCCATCATCGGCTACAAGCTCTCTGGAAACACCATATATTTT.